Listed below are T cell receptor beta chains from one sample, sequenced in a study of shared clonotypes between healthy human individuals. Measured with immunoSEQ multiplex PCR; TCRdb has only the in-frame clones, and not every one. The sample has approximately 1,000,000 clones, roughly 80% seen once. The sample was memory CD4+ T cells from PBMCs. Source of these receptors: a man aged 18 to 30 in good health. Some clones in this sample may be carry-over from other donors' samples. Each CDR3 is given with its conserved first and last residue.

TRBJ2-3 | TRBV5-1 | CASSLGGLARTDTQYF
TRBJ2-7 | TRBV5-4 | CASSLAAGSGEQYF
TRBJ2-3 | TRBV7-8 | CASSLARLAGGPTDTQYF
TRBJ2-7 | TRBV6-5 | CASRMGLAGYEQYF
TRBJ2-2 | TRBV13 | CASSLRTGSLGTGELFF
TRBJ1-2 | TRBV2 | CASSEGGTSGGYTF
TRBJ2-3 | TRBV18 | CASSPSGRDTQYF
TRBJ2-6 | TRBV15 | CATSTPGQATHGGANVLTF
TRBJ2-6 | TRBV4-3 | CASSQRGQGVSGANVLTF
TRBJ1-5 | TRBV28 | CASSFGGSNQPQHF
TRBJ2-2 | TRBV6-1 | CASSERFRQTNTGELFF
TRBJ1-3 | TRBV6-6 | CASNGAGVSSGNTIYF
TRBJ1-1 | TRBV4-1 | CASSQDRAGYTEAFF
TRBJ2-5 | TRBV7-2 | CASSLDSETQYF
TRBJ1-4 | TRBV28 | CASSLYRGPNEKLFF
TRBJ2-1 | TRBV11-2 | CASSFSGSSWYNEQFF
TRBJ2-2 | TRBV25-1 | CASSDTSGAPNTGELFF
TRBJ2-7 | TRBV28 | CASSPHPGPTYEQYF
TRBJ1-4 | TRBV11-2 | CASSLASWDSGEKLFF
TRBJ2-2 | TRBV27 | CASSLSTSGRTGELFF
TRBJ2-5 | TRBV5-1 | CASSLEDGGTQYF
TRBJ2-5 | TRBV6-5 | CASTQGGRGTTQYF
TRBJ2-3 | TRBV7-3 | CASSLRVRTGDYAASGGTDTQYF
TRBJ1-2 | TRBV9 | CASSVDGGPNYGYTF
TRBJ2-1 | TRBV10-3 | CAIERRQGRNEQFF
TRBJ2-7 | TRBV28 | CASGQRGPLYEQYF
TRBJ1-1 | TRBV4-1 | CASSQTFRDRVGAFF
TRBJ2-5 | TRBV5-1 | CASSLSVTVQETRYF
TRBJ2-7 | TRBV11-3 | CASSPGYRAGGEQYF
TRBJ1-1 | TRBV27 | CASSLMGENTEAFF
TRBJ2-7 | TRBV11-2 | CASSPRGSSYEQYF
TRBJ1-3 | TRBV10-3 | CAISGGGINTIYF
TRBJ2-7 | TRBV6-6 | CASSTLAGAPEQYF
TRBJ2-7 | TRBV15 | CATSRNQGDEQYF
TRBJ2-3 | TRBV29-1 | CSVEGGTDTDTQYF
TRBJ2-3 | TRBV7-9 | CASSPFTDTQYF
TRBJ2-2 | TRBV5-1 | CASSLAISSTGKNTGELFF
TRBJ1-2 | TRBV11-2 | CASSISGTYGYTF
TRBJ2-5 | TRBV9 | CASSPLNAGPGETQYF
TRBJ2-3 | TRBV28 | CASSSPGTSRGTDTQYF
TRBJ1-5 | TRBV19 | CASSRQYSNQPQHF
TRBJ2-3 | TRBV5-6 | CASSLAPSAGYWDTQYF
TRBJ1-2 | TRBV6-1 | CASTPSWGGQVYTF
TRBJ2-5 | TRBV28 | CASSFTSMVGTQYF
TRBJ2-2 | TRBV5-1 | CASSLTAFENTGELFF
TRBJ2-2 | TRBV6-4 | CASRGQGYTGELFF
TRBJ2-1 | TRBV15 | CATSRGQREKSNNEQFF
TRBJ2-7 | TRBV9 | CASSVGQHPYEQYF
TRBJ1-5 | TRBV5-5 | CASSRDTNQPQHF
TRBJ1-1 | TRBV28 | CASSSTNTEAFF
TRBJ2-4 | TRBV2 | CASRGTGKNIQYF
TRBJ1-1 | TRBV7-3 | CASSSTLNTEAFF